These T cell receptor beta chains were read from a single sample in a study of cytomegalovirus exposure and HLA in healthy donors. The data were produced by immunoSEQ multiplex PCR, yet TCRdb's version contains in-frame clones alone and is incomplete. Here the sample spans around 140,000 clones, 72% being singletons. Sequencing used PBMCs. The origin of the receptors is a man in his fifties or sixties in good health and CMV-seropositive. Each CDR3 is given with its conserved first and last residue. Fields, in order: J gene, D gene, clone size, V gene, CDR3 protein, CDR3 DNA. The D gene is left open where the match is weak. Clone size is shown for a subset of rows, as once, few, many or a class of expanded clone.

>TRBJ2-5|NA|NA|TRBV2
CASSALAGGETQYF
TGTGCCAGCAGCGCTCTAGCAGGTGGGGAGACCCAGTACTTC
>TRBJ2-5|TRBD2|NA|TRBV7-2
CASSLAGGPRETQYF
TGTGCCAGCAGCTTAGCGGGAGGGCCCCGAGAGACCCAGTACTTC
>TRBJ2-7|TRBD1|few|TRBV11-2
CASSSIQGWGEQYF
TGTGCCAGCAGCTCCATACAGGGGTGGGGAGAGCAGTACTTC
>TRBJ2-5|TRBD2|NA|TRBV19
CASSMVLAGGGETQYF
TGTGCCAGTAGTATGGTCTTAGCGGGAGGGGGGGAGACCCAGTACTTC
>TRBJ1-6|NA|NA|TRBV11-2
CASSLYRQGYSPLHF
TGTGCCAGCAGCTTATACCGTCAGGGCTATTCACCCCTCCACTTT
>TRBJ1-4|NA|NA|TRBV5-5
CASSYFGEKLFF
TGTGCCAGCAGCTACTTTGGTGAAAAACTGTTTTTT
>TRBJ2-1|TRBD2|NA|TRBV10-3
CAISGNSGGANEQFF
TGTGCCATCAGTGGGAATAGCGGGGGGGCCAATGAGCAGTTCTTC
>TRBJ2-1|NA|few|TRBV11-2
CASSQAGFGGRRGNEQFF
TGTGCCAGCAGCCAAGCTGGGTTTGGAGGGCGGAGGGGTAATGAGCAGTTCTTC
>TRBJ2-3|NA|NA|TRBV19
CASSMVRTALTRTDTQYF
TGTGCCAGTAGTATGGTACGGACAGCCTTGACCCGCACAGATACGCAGTATTTT
>TRBJ2-1|TRBD2|NA|TRBV7-9
CASSFPGLADYNEQFF
TGTGCCAGCAGCTTTCCTGGGCTAGCGGACTACAATGAGCAGTTCTTC
>TRBJ1-3|TRBD1|NA|TRBV19
CASSIDRARGNTIYF
TGTGCCAGTAGTATTGACAGGGCGCGGGGAAACACCATATATTTT
>TRBJ2-7|NA|NA|TRBV29-1
CSVIRGSYEQYF
TGCAGCGTGATCAGGGGTTCCTACGAGCAGTACTTC
>TRBJ2-5|TRBD1|few|TRBV5-1
CASSLTGQGGETQYF
TGCGCCAGCAGCCTCACCGGACAGGGCGGAGAGACCCAGTACTTC
>TRBJ1-1|NA|NA|TRBV6-1
CASSEGLGQLNTEAFF
TGTGCCAGCAGTGAAGGTTTGGGCCAGCTAAACACTGAAGCTTTCTTT
>TRBJ1-2|TRBD1|few|TRBV18
CASSPRTGNNYGYTF
TGTGCCAGCTCACCTCGGACAGGGAACAACTATGGCTACACCTTC
>TRBJ2-1|TRBD1|NA|TRBV11-2
CASSPGDRQYNEQFF
TGTGCCAGCAGCCCGGGGGACAGGCAATACAATGAGCAGTTCTTC
>TRBJ2-3|TRBD1|NA|TRBV5-1
CATRLQGYTDTQYF
TGCGCCACCAGGCTACAGGGGTACACAGATACGCAGTATTTT
>TRBJ2-1|TRBD2|NA|TRBV6-1
CASGAGDVFNEQFF
TGTGCCAGCGGAGCGGGAGATGTGTTCAATGAGCAGTTCTTC
>TRBJ1-4|NA|NA|TRBV5-1
CASSGREEKLFF
TGCGCCAGCAGCGGGCGGGAAGAAAAACTGTTTTTT
>TRBJ2-1|TRBD1|NA|TRBV27
CASSEPGQGKLSEQFF
TGTGCCAGCAGTGAACCGGGACAGGGAAAATTAAGTGAGCAGTTCTTC
>TRBJ1-3|TRBD1|NA|TRBV5-5
CASSYSTGSGNTIYF
TGTGCCAGCAGCTATTCGACAGGGTCTGGAAACACCATATATTTT
>TRBJ1-1|NA|few|TRBV27
CASSAVRRNTEAFF
TGTGCCAGCAGTGCCGTCAGGCGGAACACTGAAGCTTTCTTT